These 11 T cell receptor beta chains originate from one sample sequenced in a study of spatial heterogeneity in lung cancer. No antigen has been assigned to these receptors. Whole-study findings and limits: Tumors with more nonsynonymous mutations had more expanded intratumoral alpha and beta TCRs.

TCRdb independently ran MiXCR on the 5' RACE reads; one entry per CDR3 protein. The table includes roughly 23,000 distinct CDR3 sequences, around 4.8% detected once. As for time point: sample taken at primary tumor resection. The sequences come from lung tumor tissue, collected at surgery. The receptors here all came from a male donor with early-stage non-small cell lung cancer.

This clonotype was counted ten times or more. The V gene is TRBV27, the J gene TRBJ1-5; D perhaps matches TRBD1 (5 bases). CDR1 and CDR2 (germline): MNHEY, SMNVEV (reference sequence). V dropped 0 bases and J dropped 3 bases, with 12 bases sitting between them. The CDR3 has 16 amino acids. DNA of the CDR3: TGTGCCAGCAGTTTATCCCAGGCAGGGAACAATCAGCCCCAGCATTTT. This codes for CASSLSQAGNNQPQHF.

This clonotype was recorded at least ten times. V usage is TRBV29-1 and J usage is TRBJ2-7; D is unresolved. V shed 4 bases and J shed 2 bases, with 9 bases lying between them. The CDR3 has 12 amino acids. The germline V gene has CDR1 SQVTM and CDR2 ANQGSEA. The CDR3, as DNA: TGCAGCGTTGGTGCAGCCCCCTACGAGCAGTACTTC. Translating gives CSVGAAPYEQYF.

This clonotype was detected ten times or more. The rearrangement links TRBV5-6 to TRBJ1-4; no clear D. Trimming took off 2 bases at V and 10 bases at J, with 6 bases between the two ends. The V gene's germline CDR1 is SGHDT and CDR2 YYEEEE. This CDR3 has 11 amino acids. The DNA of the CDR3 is TGTGCCAGCAGCTTCAGTGGAAAACTGTTTTTT. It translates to CASSFSGKLFF.

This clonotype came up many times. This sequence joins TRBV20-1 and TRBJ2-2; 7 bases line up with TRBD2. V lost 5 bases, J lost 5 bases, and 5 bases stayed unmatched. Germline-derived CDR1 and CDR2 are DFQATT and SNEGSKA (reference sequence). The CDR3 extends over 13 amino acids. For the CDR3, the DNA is TGCAGTGCTCCCCCTAGCGGTACCGGGGAGCTGTTTTTT. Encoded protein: CSAPPSGTGELFF.

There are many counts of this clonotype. In DNA, the CDR3 is TGCAGCGTAGCCCGACAGGGTTTGAGCACAGATACGCAGTATTTT. As protein: CSVARQGLSTDTQYF. This chain connects TRBV29-1 to TRBJ2-3; 7 bases align to TRBD1. The germline gives CDR1 SQVTM, CDR2 ANQGSEA. V was pared by 6 bases and J by 0 bases, with 9 bases of the junction left unmatched. This CDR3 has 15 residues.

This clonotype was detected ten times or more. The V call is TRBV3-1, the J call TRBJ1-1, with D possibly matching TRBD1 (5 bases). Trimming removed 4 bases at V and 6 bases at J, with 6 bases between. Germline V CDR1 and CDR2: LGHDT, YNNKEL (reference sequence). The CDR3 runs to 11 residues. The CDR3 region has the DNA TGTGCCAGCAGCCGGGGGGCTGAAGCTTTCTTT. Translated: CASSRGAEAFF.

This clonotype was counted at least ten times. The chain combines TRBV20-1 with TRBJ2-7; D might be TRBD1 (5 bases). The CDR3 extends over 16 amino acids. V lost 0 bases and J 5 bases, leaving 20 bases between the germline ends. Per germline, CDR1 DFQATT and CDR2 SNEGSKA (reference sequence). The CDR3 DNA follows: TGCAGTGCTAGAGATGTGTACACTCCCAGGGCGCACGAGCAGTACTTC. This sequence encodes CSARDVYTPRAHEQYF.

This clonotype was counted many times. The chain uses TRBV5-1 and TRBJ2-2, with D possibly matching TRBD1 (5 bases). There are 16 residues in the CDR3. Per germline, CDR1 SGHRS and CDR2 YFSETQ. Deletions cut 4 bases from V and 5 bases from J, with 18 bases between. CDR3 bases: TGCGCCAGCAGCCACCGAGACAGCAGAAATACCGGGGAGCTGTTTTTT. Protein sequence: CASSHRDSRNTGELFF.

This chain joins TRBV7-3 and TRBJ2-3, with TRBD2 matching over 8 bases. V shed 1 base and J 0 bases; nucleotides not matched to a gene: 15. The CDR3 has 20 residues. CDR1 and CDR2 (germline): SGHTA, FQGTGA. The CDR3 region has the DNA TGTGCCAGCAGCTTAATCGCGGGGGATTACTCTAGCGGGAGCACAGATACGCAGTATTTT. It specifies CASSLIAGDYSSGSTDTQYF.

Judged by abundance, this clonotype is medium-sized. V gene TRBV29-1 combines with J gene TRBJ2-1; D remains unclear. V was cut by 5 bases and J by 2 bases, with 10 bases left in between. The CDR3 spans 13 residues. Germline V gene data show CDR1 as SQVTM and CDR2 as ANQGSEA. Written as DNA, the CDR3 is TGCAGCGTTCTACTGGGGACCTACAATGAGCAGTTCTTC. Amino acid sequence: CSVLLGTYNEQFF.

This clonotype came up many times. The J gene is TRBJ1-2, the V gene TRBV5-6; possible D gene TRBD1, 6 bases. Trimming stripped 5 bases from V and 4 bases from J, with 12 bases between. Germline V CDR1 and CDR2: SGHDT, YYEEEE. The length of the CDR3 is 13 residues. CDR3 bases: TGTGCCAGCAGGCTGTGGGGGGCCTATGGCTACACCTTC. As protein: CASRLWGAYGYTF.